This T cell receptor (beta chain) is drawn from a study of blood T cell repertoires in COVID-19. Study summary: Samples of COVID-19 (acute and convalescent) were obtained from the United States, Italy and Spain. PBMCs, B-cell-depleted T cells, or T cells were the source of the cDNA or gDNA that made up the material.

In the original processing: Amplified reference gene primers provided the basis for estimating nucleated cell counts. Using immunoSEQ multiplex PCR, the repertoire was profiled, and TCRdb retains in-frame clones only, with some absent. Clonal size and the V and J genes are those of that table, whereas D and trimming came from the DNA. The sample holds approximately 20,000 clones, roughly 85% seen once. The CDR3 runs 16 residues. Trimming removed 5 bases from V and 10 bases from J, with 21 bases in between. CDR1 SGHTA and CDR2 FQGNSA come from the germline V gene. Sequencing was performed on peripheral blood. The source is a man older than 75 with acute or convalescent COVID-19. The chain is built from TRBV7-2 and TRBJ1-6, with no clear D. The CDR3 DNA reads TGTGCCAGCAGCGCGACTTCTAGGACCGGAGGGTCACCCCTCCACTTT. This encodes CASSATSRTGGSPLHF.